Presented here are 5 T cell receptor beta chains from one specimen sequenced in a study of T cells in Graves' hyperthyroidism and ophthalmopathy. Using RNA transcripts as the source, TCR beta CDR3 regions were amplified. During a first-round RT-PCR of the TCR CDR3, the HTBI primer set was used. Each CDR3 protein gets one entry after TCRdb re-called the multiplex PCR reads with MiXCR. The sample lists 300,000 to 350,000 distinct CDR3 sequences, approximately 15% occurring once. The sequencing input was blood. The receptors derive from a woman in her thirties with Graves' hyperthyroidism.

Concerning this clonotype itself: Given a much more abundant clone one base away, this may be a read error. The gene calls are TRBV25-1 and TRBJ2-5, with D perhaps matching TRBD2 (6 bases). This CDR3 is 13 amino acids long. Germline-derived CDR1 and CDR2 are MGHDK and SYGVNS. CDR3 sequence (DNA): TGTGCCAGCAGTCATGTAGGTCGGGAGATCCAGTACTTC. Translation: CASSHVGREIQYF.

This clonotype was observed at least ten times. The rearrangement joins TRBV6-5 to TRBJ2-7, with unresolved D. V was pared by 5 bases and J by 6 bases, with 8 bases between. Germline V gene sequence: CDR1 MNHEY, CDR2 SVGAGI. CDR3 size: 11 residues. CDR3 in DNA: TGTGCCAGCAGTCACGACTCCGAGCAGTACTTC. This sequence encodes CASSHDSEQYF.

This clonotype was observed a few times. The chain couples TRBV4-1 to TRBJ2-5, with unresolved D. Per germline, CDR1 MGHRA and CDR2 YSYEKL. CDR3 length equals 15 residues. V lost 4 bases and J lost 4, with 16 bases in between. The CDR3 region has the DNA TGCGCCAGCAGCCTTACGGGCCGCACGCGAGAGACCCAGTACTTC. As protein: CASSLTGRTRETQYF.

This clonotype was observed at least ten times. The chain has TRBV28 and TRBJ2-7; maybe TRBD2 (6 bases). Trimming cost V 0 bases and J 4 bases, with 16 bases left between them. Germline V CDR1 and CDR2: MDHEN, SYDVKM. The CDR3 spans 16 residues. The CDR3 DNA reads as TGTGCCAGCAGTTTATGGGTTGCGGGAATTCGGTACGAGCAGTACTTC. This encodes CASSLWVAGIRYEQYF. Combining the CDR3 with reference TRBV28 and TRBJ2-7 gives the whole variable domain DVKVTQSSRYLVKRTGEKVFLECVQDMDHENMFWYRQDPGLGLRLIYFSYDVKMKEKGDIPEGYSVSREKKERFSLILESASTNQTSMYLCASSLWVAGIRYEQYFGPGTRLTVT.

This clonotype has ten or more counts. The chain joins TRBV29-1 to TRBJ2-5; TRBD2 matches at 11 bases. Germline CDR1 and CDR2: SQVTM and ANQGSEA. The CDR3 consists of 14 residues. Unmatched junction bases numbered 7, after V lost 5 bases and J lost 5 bases. The DNA of the CDR3 is TGCAGCGTTCTTCCGGGACTAGCGGACGAGACCCAGTACTTC. Its protein product is CSVLPGLADETQYF.